This T cell receptor beta chain was documented in a study of T cell responses to AZD1222 COVID-19 vaccine. Study observations and caveats: Among those given AZD1222, only five or six were seropositive at baseline.

Pooled samples include second doses given at about 4 or 12 weeks. The protocol was immunoSEQ multiplex PCR, while the TCRdb copy is restricted to in-frame clones and leaves out a portion. Of approximately 150,000 clones listed, about 91% were seen once; the top ten hold around 0.98%. In regard to this clone: What it binds is not known.

Germline V gene lookup returns CDR1 SEHNR and CDR2 FQNEAQ (reference sequence). This CDR3 spans 13 amino acids. The V end lost 1 base, the J end lost 1 base, and 4 bases lay between the germline ends. The specimen was peripheral blood, collected 28 days after the second AZD1222 dose. The chain uses TRBV7-9 and TRBJ1-2; D call uncertain. The origin of this receptor is an adult who received the AZD1222 COVID-19 vaccine. Here the CDR3 reads CASSLDLNYGYTF. The CDR3 nucleotides are TGTGCCAGCAGCTTAGACCTTAACTATGGCTACACCTTC.